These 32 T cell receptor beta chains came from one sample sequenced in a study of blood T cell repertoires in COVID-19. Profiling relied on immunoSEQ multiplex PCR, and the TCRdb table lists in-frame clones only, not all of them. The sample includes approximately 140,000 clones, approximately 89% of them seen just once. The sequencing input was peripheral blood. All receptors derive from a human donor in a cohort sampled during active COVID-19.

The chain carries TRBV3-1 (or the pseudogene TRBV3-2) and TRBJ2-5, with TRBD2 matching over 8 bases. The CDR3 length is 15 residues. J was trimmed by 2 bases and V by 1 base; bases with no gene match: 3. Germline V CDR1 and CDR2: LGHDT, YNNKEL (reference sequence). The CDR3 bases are TGTGCCAGCAGCCAAGGGTTAGCGGGACAAGAGACCCAGTACTTC. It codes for CASSQGLAGQETQYF.

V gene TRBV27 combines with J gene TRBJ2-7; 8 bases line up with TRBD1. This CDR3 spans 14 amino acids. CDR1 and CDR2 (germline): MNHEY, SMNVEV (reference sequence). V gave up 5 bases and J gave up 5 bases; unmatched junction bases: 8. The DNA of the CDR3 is TGTGCCAGCAGTCCGGACAGGGTCGGGGACGAGCAGTACTTC. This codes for CASSPDRVGDEQYF.

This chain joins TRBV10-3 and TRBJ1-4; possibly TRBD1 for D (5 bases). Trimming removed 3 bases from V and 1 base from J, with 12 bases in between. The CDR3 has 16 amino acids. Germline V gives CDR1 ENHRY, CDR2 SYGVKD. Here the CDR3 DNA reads TGTGCCATCAGTGACGGGGGGAAGAGAACTAATGAAAAACTGTTTTTT. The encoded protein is CAISDGGKRTNEKLFF.

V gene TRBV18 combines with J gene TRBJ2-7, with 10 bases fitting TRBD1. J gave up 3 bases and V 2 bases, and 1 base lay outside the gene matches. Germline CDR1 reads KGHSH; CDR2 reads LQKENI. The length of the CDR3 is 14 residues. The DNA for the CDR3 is TGTGCCAGCTCACCATGGGACAGGGGCTACGAGCAGTACTTC. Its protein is CASSPWDRGYEQYF.

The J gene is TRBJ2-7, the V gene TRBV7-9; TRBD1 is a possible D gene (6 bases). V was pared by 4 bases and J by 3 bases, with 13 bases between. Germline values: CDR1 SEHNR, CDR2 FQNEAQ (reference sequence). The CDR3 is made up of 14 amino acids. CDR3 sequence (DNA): TGTGCCAGCAGCTCCCGACAGGCGGACTACGAGCAGTACTTC. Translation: CASSSRQADYEQYF.

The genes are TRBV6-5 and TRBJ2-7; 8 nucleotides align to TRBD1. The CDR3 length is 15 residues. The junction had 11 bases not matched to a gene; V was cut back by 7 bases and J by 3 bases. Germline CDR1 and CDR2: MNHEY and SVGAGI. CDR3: CASTPLGQGYYEQYF. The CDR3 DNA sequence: TGTGCCAGCACCCCTCTTGGACAGGGTTACTACGAGCAGTACTTC.

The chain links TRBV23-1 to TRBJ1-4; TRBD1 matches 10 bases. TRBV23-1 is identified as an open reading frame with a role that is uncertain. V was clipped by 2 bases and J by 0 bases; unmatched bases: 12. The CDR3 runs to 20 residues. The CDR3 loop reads CASSQIPREGQGSTNEKLFF. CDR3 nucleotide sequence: TGCGCCAGCAGTCAAATCCCCCGGGAGGGACAGGGGTCAACTAATGAAAAACTGTTTTTT.

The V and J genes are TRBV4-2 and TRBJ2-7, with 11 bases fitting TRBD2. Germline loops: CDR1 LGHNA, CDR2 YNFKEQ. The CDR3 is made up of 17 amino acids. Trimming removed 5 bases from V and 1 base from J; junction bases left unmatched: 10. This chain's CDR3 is CASSLRLAGRQSYEQYF. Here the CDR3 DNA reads TGTGCCAGCAGCTTGCGACTAGCGGGGCGACAATCCTACGAGCAGTACTTC.

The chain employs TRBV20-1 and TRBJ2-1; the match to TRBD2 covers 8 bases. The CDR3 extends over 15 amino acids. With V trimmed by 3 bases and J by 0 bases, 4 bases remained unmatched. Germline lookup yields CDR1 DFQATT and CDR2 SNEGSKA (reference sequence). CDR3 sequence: CSASVRGGSYNEQFF. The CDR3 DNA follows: TGCAGTGCTAGTGTCCGGGGGGGCTCCTACAATGAGCAGTTCTTC.

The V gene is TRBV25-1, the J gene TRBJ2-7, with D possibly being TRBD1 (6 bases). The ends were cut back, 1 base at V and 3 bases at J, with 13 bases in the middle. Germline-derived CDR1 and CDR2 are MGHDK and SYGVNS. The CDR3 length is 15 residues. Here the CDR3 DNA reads TGTGCCAGCAGTGAATCTGGGGGCCTAAGCTACGAGCAGTACTTC. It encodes CASSESGGLSYEQYF.

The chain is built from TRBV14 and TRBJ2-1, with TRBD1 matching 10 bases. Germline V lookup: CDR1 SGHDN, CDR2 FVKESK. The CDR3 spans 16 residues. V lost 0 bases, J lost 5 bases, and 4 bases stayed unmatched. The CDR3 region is CASSQEVGQGDNEQFF. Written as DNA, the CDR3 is TGTGCCAGCAGCCAAGAGGTAGGACAGGGGGACAATGAGCAGTTCTTC. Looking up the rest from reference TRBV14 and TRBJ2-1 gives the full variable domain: EAGVTQFPSHSVIEKGQTVTLRCDPISGHDNLYWYRRVMGKEIKFLLHFVKESKQDESGMPNNRFLAERTGGTYSTLKVQPAELEDSGVYFCASSQEVGQGDNEQFFGPGTRLTVL.

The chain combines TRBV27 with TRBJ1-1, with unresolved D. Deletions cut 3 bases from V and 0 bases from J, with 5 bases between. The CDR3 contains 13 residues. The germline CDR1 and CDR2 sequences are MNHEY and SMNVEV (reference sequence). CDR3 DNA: TGTGCCAGCAGTTTGTTAGTGAACACTGAAGCTTTCTTT. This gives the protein CASSLLVNTEAFF.

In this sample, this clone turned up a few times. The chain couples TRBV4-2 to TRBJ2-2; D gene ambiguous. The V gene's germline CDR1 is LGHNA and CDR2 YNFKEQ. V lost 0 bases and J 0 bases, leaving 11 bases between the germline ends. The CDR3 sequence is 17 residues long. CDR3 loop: CASSQEMRRPNTGELFF. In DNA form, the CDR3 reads TGTGCCAGCAGCCAAGAAATGAGGCGTCCGAACACCGGGGAGCTGTTTTTT.

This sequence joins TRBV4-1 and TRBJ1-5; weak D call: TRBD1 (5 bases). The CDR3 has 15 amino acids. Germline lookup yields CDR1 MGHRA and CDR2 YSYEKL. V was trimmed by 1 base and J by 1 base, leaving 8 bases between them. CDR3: CASSQAQGSNQPQHF. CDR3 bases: TGCGCCAGCAGCCAAGCTCAGGGAAGCAATCAGCCCCAGCATTTT.

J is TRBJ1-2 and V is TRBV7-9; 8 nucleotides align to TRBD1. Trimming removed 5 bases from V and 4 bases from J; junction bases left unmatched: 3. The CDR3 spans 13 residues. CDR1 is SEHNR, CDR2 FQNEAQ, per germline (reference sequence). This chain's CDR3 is CASSLDRGYGYTF. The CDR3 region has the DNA TGTGCCAGCAGCCTAGACAGGGGCTATGGCTACACCTTC.

CDR3 bases: TGTGCCAGCAGTTATACAGAGATCTATGGCTACACCTTC. It specifies CASSYTEIYGYTF. This chain uses TRBV5-5 with TRBJ1-2; D is unclear. The germline gives CDR1 SGHKS, CDR2 YYEKEE (reference sequence). V shed 5 bases and J shed 4 bases, with 12 bases lying between them. The CDR3 totals 13 residues.

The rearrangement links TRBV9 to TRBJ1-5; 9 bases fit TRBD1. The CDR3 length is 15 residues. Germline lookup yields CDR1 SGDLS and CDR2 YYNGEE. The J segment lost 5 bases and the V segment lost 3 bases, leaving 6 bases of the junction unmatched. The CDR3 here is CASSATGGQYQPQHF. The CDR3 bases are TGTGCCAGCAGCGCCACAGGGGGCCAATATCAGCCCCAGCATTTT. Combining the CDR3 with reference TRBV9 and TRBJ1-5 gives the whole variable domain DSGVTQTPKHLITATGQRVTLRCSPRSGDLSVYWYQQSLDQGLQFLIQYYNGEERAKGNILERFSAQQFPDLHSELNLSSLELGDSALYFCASSATGGQYQPQHFGDGTRLSIL.

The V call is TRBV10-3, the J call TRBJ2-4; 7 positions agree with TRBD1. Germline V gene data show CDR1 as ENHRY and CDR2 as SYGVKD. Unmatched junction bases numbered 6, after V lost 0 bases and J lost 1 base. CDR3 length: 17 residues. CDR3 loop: CAISESVGRGAKNIQYF. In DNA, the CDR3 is TGTGCCATCAGTGAGTCGGTCGGCAGGGGGGCCAAAAACATTCAGTACTTC.

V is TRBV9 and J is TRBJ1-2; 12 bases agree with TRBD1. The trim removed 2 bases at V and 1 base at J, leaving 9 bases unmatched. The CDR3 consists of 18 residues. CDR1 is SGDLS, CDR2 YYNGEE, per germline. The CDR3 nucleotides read TGTGCCAGCAGCGTTAACCGGGACAGGGGGCTTAGTAACTATGGCTACACCTTC. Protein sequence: CASSVNRDRGLSNYGYTF.

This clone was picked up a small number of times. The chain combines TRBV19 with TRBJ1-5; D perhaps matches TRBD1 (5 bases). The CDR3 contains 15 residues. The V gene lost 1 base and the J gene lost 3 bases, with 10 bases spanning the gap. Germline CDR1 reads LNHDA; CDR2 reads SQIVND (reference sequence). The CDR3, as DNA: TGTGCCAGTAGTATAGGGGGGGTTTACAATCAGCCCCAGCATTTT. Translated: CASSIGGVYNQPQHF.

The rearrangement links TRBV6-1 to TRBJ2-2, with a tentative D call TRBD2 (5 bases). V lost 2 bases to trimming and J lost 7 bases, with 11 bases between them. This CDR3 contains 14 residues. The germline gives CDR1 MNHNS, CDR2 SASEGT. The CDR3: CASSESRAVGELFF. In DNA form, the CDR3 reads TGTGCCAGCAGTGAATCGCGGGCCGTCGGGGAGCTGTTTTTT.

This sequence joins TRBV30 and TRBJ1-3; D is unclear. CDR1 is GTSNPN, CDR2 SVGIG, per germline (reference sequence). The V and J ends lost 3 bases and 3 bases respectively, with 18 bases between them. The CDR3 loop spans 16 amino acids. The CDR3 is CAWSLSPQSFGNTIYF. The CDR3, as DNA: TGTGCCTGGAGCCTGTCACCTCAGTCGTTTGGAAACACCATATATTTT.

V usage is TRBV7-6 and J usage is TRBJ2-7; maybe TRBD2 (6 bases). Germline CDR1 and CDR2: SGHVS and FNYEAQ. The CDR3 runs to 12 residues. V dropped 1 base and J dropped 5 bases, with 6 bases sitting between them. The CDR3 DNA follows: TGTGCCAGCAGCTTAGGGGGGGACGAGCAGTACTTC. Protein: CASSLGGDEQYF.

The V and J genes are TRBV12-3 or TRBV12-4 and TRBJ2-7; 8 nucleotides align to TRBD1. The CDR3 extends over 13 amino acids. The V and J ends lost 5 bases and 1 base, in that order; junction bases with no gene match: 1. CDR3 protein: CASSDRGSYEQYF. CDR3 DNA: TGTGCCAGCAGTGACAGGGGATCCTACGAGCAGTACTTC.

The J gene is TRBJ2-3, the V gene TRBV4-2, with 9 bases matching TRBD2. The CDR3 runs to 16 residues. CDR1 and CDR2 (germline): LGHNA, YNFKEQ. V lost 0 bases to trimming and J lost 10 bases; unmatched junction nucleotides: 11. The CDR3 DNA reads TGTGCCAGCAGCCAAGATCTCTCGAGCGGGGGGAGGGCGCAGTATTTT. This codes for CASSQDLSSGGRAQYF.

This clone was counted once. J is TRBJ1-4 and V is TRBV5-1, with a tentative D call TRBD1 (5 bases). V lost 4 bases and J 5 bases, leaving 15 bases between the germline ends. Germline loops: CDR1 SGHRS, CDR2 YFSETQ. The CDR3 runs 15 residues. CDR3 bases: TGCGCCAGCAGCCTCAGCAGGGTGGAAAATGAAAAACTGTTTTTT. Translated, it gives CASSLSRVENEKLFF.

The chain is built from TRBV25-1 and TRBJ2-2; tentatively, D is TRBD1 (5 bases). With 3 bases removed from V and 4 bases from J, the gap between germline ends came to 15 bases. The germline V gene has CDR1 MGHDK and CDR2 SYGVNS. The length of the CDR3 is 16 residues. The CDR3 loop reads CASSEGGATGTGELFF. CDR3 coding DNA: TGTGCCAGCAGTGAGGGTGGGGCTACGGGCACCGGGGAGCTGTTTTTT.

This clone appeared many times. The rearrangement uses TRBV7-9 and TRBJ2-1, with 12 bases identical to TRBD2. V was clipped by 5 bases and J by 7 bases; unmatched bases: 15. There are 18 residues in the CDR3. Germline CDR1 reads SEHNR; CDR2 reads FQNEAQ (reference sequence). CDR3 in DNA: TGTGCCAGCAGCGCCAACCCCCTAGCGGGGGGGCCAAGGAATGAGCAGTTCTTC. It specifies CASSANPLAGGPRNEQFF. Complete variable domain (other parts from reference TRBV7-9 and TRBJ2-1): DTGVSQNPRHKITKRGQNVTFRCDPISEHNRLYWYRQTLGQGPEFLTYFQNEAQLEKSRLLSDRFSAERPKGSFSTLEIQRTEQGDSAMYLCASSANPLAGGPRNEQFFGPGTRLTVL.

CDR3 residues: CSSSGGVYNEQFF. In nucleotides, the CDR3 is TGCAGCTCCAGCGGGGGGGTCTACAATGAGCAGTTCTTC. This rearrangement joins TRBV29-1 to TRBJ2-1, with TRBD2 matching over 10 bases. Germline V CDR1 and CDR2: SQVTM, ANQGSEA. This CDR3 comprises 13 residues. Germline trimming cut 8 bases from V and 3 bases from J; bases unmatched to any gene: 4.

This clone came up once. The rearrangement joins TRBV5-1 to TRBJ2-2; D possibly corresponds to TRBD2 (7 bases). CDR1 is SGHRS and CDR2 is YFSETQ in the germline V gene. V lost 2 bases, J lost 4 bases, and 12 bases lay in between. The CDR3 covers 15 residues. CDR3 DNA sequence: TGCGCCAGCAGCTTCGCGGGGGCCGTCACCGGGGAGCTGTTTTTT. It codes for CASSFAGAVTGELFF. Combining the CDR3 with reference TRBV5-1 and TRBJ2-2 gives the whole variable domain KAGVTQTPRYLIKTRGQQVTLSCSPISGHRSVSWYQQTPGQGLQFLFEYFSETQRNKGNFPGRFSGRQFSNSRSEMNVSTLELGDSALYLCASSFAGAVTGELFFGEGSRLTVL.

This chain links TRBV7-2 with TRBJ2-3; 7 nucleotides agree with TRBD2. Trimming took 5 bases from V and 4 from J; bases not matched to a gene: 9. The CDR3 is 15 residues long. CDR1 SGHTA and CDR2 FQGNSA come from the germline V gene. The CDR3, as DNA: TGTGCCAGCAGCCCCGGACTAGTCTATTCAGATACGCAGTATTTT. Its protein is CASSPGLVYSDTQYF.

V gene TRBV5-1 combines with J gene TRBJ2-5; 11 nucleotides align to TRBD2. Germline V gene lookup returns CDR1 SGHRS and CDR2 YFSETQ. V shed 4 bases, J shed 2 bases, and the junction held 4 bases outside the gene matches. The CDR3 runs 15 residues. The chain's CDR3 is CASSIAGGRQETQYF. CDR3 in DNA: TGCGCCAGCAGCATAGCGGGGGGGCGACAAGAGACCCAGTACTTC. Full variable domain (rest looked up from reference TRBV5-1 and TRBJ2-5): KAGVTQTPRYLIKTRGQQVTLSCSPISGHRSVSWYQQTPGQGLQFLFEYFSETQRNKGNFPGRFSGRQFSNSRSEMNVSTLELGDSALYLCASSIAGGRQETQYFGPGTRLLVL.